One TCR beta chain is described in this entry. The sample originates from a study of blood T cell repertoires in COVID-19. Study context: Samples of COVID-19 (acute and convalescent) were obtained from the United States, Italy and Spain.

Generated by immunoSEQ multiplex PCR, the TCRdb table keeps only in-frame clones and is missing some. This table has approximately 400,000 clones, less than 90% appearing once. CDR3 length: 15 amino acids. Germline V gives CDR1 SGHTA, CDR2 FQGNSA. J gave up 5 bases and V 2 bases, and 5 bases lay outside the gene matches. Specimen: PBMCs or T cells enriched from blood (not recorded which). The clonotype originates from a woman in her 50s who had recovered from COVID-19. The chain couples TRBV7-2 to TRBJ1-4; 7 bases are a match to TRBD1. The chain's CDR3 is CASSLMTGPNEKLFF. In DNA form, the CDR3 reads TGTGCCAGCAGCTTAATGACAGGGCCGAATGAAAAACTGTTTTTT.